Given below is one T cell receptor beta chain in context. These data belong to a study of blood T cell repertoires in COVID-19. Study-level background: T cells, B-cell-depleted T cells, or PBMCs supplied cDNA or gDNA.

In the source study's methods: How many nucleated cells were present was estimated from reference gene primer amplification. Repertoires were generated with immunoSEQ multiplex PCR, while TCRdb's copy carries only in-frame clones and drops some. That table gives V, J and clone size, and the DNA gave D and trimming. This table has approximately 250,000 clones, roughly 85% appearing once. Germline CDR1 and CDR2: MNHNS and SASEGT. With 5 bases removed from V and 1 base from J, the gap between germline ends came to 11 bases. The CDR3 spans 14 residues. J is TRBJ1-1 and V is TRBV6-1; D is possibly TRBD1 (6 bases). The source material was peripheral blood. The clonotype originates from a man aged 40-49 years with acute or convalescent COVID-19. For the CDR3, the DNA is TGTGCCAGCAGTAGCCGGGACAAGAACACTGAAGCTTTCTTT. Translation: CASSSRDKNTEAFF.